This passage covers 24 T cell receptor beta chains from one sample sequenced in a study of cytomegalovirus exposure and HLA in healthy donors. The PCR used 60 Vbeta and 13 Jbeta primers. Sequenced by immunoSEQ multiplex PCR; TCRdb stores in-frame clones only, minus some. The sample has 100,000 to 150,000 clones, around 77% seen once. Sequencing used PBMCs. The receptors here all came from a woman aged 50 to 60 in good health and CMV-seronegative.

V usage is TRBV9 and J usage is TRBJ2-7; 10 positions agree with TRBD1. The V gene end was trimmed by 5 bases and the J gene end by 5 bases; junction bases not matched to a gene: 7. From germline, CDR1 is SGDLS and CDR2 YYNGEE. The CDR3 has 14 amino acids. CDR3 in DNA: TGTGCCAGCAGTCGAGGACAGGGGGATAACGAGCAGTACGTC. This gives the protein CASSRGQGDNEQYV.

The chain uses TRBV19 and TRBJ1-3; 8 nucleotides agree with TRBD1. Germline-derived CDR1 and CDR2 are LNHDA and SQIVND (reference sequence). V shed 5 bases, J shed 4 bases, and the junction held 7 bases outside the gene matches. The CDR3 is 15 amino acids. CDR3 coding DNA: TGTGCCAGTAGTGTCCGGACAGGGTACGGAAACACCATATATTTT. This encodes CASSVRTGYGNTIYF.

The CDR3 spells CGGTGVMNTEAFF. As DNA, the CDR3 is TGCGGAGGAACCGGAGTTATGAACACTGAAGCTTTCTTT. This chain links TRBV29-1 with TRBJ1-1; no firm D call. From germline, CDR1 is SQVTM and CDR2 ANQGSEA. The CDR3 extends over 13 amino acids. Full variable domain (remainder filled in from reference TRBV29-1 and TRBJ1-1): SAVISQKPSRDICQRGTSLTIQCQVDSQVTMMFWYRQQPGQSLTLIATANQGSEATYESGFVIDKFPISRPNLTFSTLTVSNMSPEDSSIYLCGGTGVMNTEAFFGQGTRLTVV.

J is TRBJ2-3 and V is TRBV13; D possibly corresponds to TRBD2 (7 bases). Germline V gene lookup returns CDR1 PRHDT and CDR2 FYEKMQ (reference sequence). Trimming pared 9 bases from V and 2 bases from J, leaving 15 bases between. The CDR3 covers 14 residues. CDR3: CASMGGHNTDTQYF. The CDR3 DNA reads as TGTGCCAGTATGGGGGGGCACAACACAGATACGCAGTATTTT. The variable domain in full, with the rest retrieved from reference TRBV13 and TRBJ2-3, is AAGVIQSPRHLIKEKRETATLKCYPIPRHDTVYWYQQGPGQDPQFLISFYEKMQSDKGSIPDRFSAQQFSDYHSELNMSSLELGDSALYFCASMGGHNTDTQYFGPGTRLTVL.

V gene TRBV2 combines with J gene TRBJ2-1, with 9 bases fitting TRBD2. The CDR3 has 15 residues. V shed 8 bases, J shed 7 bases, and the junction held 12 bases outside the gene matches. Germline V gene sequence: CDR1 SNHLY, CDR2 FYNNEI. CDR3: CASHQVAGGGNEQFF. In DNA form, the CDR3 reads TGTGCCAGCCACCAGGTGGCGGGAGGGGGGAATGAGCAGTTCTTC. Filled out from reference TRBV2 and TRBJ2-1, the complete variable domain reads EPEVTQTPSHQVTQMGQEVILRCVPISNHLYFYWYRQILGQKVEFLVSFYNNEISEKSEIFDDQFSVERPDGSNFTLKIRSTKLEDSAMYFCASHQVAGGGNEQFFGPGTRLTVL.

The gene calls are TRBV19 and TRBJ2-7, with 10 nucleotides matching TRBD2. Germline V lookup: CDR1 LNHDA, CDR2 SQIVND (reference sequence). V gave up 2 bases and J gave up 0 bases; unmatched junction bases: 10. The CDR3 has 18 amino acids. DNA of the CDR3: TGTGCCAGTAGTATACGGGCTAGCGGGAGCCCCAGCTCCTACGAGCAGTACTTC. Translating it yields CASSIRASGSPSSYEQYF.

V usage is TRBV27 and J usage is TRBJ1-5; TRBD1 matches 7 bases. The CDR3 contains 15 residues. J was trimmed by 1 base and V by 4 bases; bases with no gene match: 4. Germline V gives CDR1 MNHEY, CDR2 SMNVEV (reference sequence). In DNA, the CDR3 is TGTGCCAGCAGTTCGGGACAGAGAAGCAATCAGCCCCAGCATTTT. Its translation: CASSSGQRSNQPQHF.

The rearrangement uses TRBV30 and TRBJ1-1; tentatively, D is TRBD1 (5 bases). This CDR3 has 16 residues. V was clipped by 0 bases and J by 3 bases, with 17 bases between them. Per the germline V gene, CDR1 is GTSNPN and CDR2 is SVGIG (reference sequence). This CDR3 is CAWSVAGGAIDTEAFF. CDR3 coding DNA: TGTGCCTGGAGTGTAGCGGGGGGAGCCATAGACACTGAAGCTTTCTTT.

This chain joins TRBV27 and TRBJ1-6, with 7 positions matching TRBD1. The length of the CDR3 is 17 residues. CDR1 is MNHEY, CDR2 SMNVEV, per germline (reference sequence). Unmatched junction bases numbered 11, after V lost 2 bases and J lost 7 bases. CDR3 region: CASSLKGARGLNSPLHF. The CDR3 DNA follows: TGTGCCAGCAGTTTAAAGGGGGCGCGGGGACTCAATTCACCCCTCCACTTT.

The chain combines TRBV5-1 with TRBJ2-2; TRBD2 might be the D (6 bases). Germline V gene lookup returns CDR1 SGHRS and CDR2 YFSETQ. This CDR3 has 17 amino acids. V was trimmed by 0 bases and J by 4 bases, leaving 16 bases between them. DNA for the CDR3: TGCGCCAGCAGCTTGGCCCCGCAGGGAGGAGGCACCGGGGAGCTGTTTTTT. Translating gives CASSLAPQGGGTGELFF.

A word on this clone: Compared with germline, one end of the junction differs, possibly owing to a read error. V usage is TRBV6-5 and J usage is TRBJ1-5, with D perhaps matching TRBD1 (6 bases). Germline CDR1 MNHEY, CDR2 SVGAGI. The CDR3 is made up of 13 amino acids. CDR3 DNA: TGTGCCAGCAGTCAAGGACAGAATCAGCCCCAGAATTTT. Amino acids: CASSQGQNQPQNF.

The chain carries TRBV6-5 and TRBJ2-3; 8 bases match TRBD2. Germline trimming cut 0 bases from V and 3 bases from J; bases unmatched to any gene: 2. The germline V gene encodes CDR1 MNHEY and CDR2 SVGAGI. This CDR3 is built from 15 residues. The CDR3 DNA reads TGTGCCAGCAGTTACTCCAGCGGGAGAACAGATACGCAGTATTTT. Translation gives CASSYSSGRTDTQYF.

This clone occurred a few times. This sequence joins TRBV18 and TRBJ2-1; tentative D call: TRBD2 (5 bases). V was shortened by 6 bases and J by 9 bases, with 15 bases between the two germline ends. This CDR3 is 13 amino acids long. CDR1 is KGHSH and CDR2 is LQKENI in the germline V gene. The CDR3 is CASSRVWSGEQFF. CDR3 nucleotide sequence: TGTGCCAGCTCGCGGGTCTGGAGTGGTGAGCAGTTCTTC.

In DNA form, the CDR3 reads TGTGCCTCCCTGCCCTCAGGGTCCTACGAGCAGTACTTC. Protein sequence: CASLPSGSYEQYF. The V call is TRBV30, the J call TRBJ2-7, with D possibly being TRBD1 (5 bases). This CDR3 region has 13 residues. Germline V gene data show CDR1 as GTSNPN and CDR2 as SVGIG (reference sequence). The V end was cut by 7 bases, the J end by 1 base, with 14 bases between.

The gene calls are TRBV5-1 and TRBJ1-2; possible D gene TRBD1, 5 bases. Germline V gene lookup returns CDR1 SGHRS and CDR2 YFSETQ. The V end was cut by 4 bases, the J end by 6 bases, with 13 bases between. The CDR3 is made up of 13 amino acids. The CDR3 loop is CASSPPGLHGYTF. The CDR3 DNA follows: TGCGCCAGCAGCCCGCCAGGGCTCCATGGCTACACCTTC.

This clone was detected only once. The chain employs TRBV5-1 and TRBJ2-3; the D gene is possibly TRBD2 (5 bases). V was trimmed by 0 bases and J by 1 base, leaving 12 bases between them. Germline lookup yields CDR1 SGHRS and CDR2 YFSETQ. The CDR3 totals 16 residues. The CDR3 DNA sequence: TGCGCCAGCAGCTTGGCCGAGGGTTGGGGCACAGATACGCAGTATTTT. Translated: CASSLAEGWGTDTQYF.

The chain is built from TRBV10-3 and TRBJ1-3; 12 bases align to TRBD1. This CDR3 is built from 17 residues. Per the germline V gene, CDR1 is ENHRY and CDR2 is SYGVKD. V shed 3 bases, J shed 4 bases, and the junction held 7 bases outside the gene matches. In nucleotides, the CDR3 is TGTGCCATCAGTGATCCGGGACAGGGGGCGAACGGAAACACCATATATTTT. Its translation is CAISDPGQGANGNTIYF.

The chain joins TRBV5-1 to TRBJ1-4; TRBD1 is a possible D gene (5 bases). The V gene lost 5 bases and the J gene lost 4 bases, with 9 bases spanning the gap. CDR3 size: 13 residues. CDR1 and CDR2 (germline): SGHRS, YFSETQ. The CDR3 region is CASRTGINEKLFF. The CDR3 DNA follows: TGCGCCAGCAGAACAGGCATTAATGAAAAACTGTTTTTT. The full variable domain, in which reference TRBV5-1 and TRBJ1-4 provide the parts outside the CDR3, is KAGVTQTPRYLIKTRGQQVTLSCSPISGHRSVSWYQQTPGQGLQFLFEYFSETQRNKGNFPGRFSGRQFSNSRSEMNVSTLELGDSALYLCASRTGINEKLFFGSGTQLSVL.

The chain couples TRBV7-3 to TRBJ1-1; TRBD1 matches at 7 bases. Germline loops: CDR1 SGHTA, CDR2 FQGTGA. Losses at the gene ends were 7 bases for V and 5 bases for J; bases not matched to a gene: 13. The CDR3 length is 15 residues. The CDR3 coding sequence is TGTGCCAGCACCTCCACTACAGGGGTTGGGACTGAAGCTTTCTTT. It specifies CASTSTTGVGTEAFF.

CDR3 in amino acids: CAISESGDGYTF. CDR3 DNA sequence: TGTGCCATCAGTGAGTCCGGGGATGGCTACACCTTC. The chain carries TRBV10-3 and TRBJ1-2; D not resolved. The CDR3 loop spans 12 amino acids. CDR1 and CDR2 from the germline V gene are ENHRY and SYGVKD. V was shortened by 0 bases and J by 6 bases, with 5 bases between the two germline ends.

The V gene is TRBV5-5, the J gene TRBJ2-3, with 8 bases fitting TRBD1. The J segment lost 6 bases and the V segment lost 0 bases, leaving 3 bases of the junction unmatched. Germline V gene lookup returns CDR1 SGHKS and CDR2 YYEKEE (reference sequence). CDR3 length equals 14 residues. Here the CDR3 reads CASSLGTGRDTQYF. For the CDR3, the DNA is TGTGCCAGCAGCTTGGGGACAGGGCGGGATACGCAGTATTTT.

The chain employs TRBV7-8 and TRBJ2-2; 13 nucleotides match TRBD2. Germline trimming cut 5 bases from V and 2 bases from J; bases unmatched to any gene: 8. The length of the CDR3 is 18 residues. The germline V gene encodes CDR1 SGHVS and CDR2 FQNEAQ. In DNA form, the CDR3 reads TGTGCCAGCAGCCTCGGACTAGCGGGAGCCTCAAACACCGGGGAGCTGTTTTTT. Translation: CASSLGLAGASNTGELFF.

This clone was counted only a few times. The chain couples TRBV6-1 to TRBJ1-5; D gene ambiguous. The CDR3 is made up of 16 amino acids. V lost 4 bases to trimming and J lost 0 bases, with 13 bases between them. Germline lookup yields CDR1 MNHNS and CDR2 SASEGT. The CDR3 is CASSAAAESSNQPQHF. CDR3 DNA sequence: TGTGCCAGCAGTGCGGCGGCAGAGTCTAGCAATCAGCCCCAGCATTTT.

The V call is TRBV10-3, the J call TRBJ1-2; no firm D call. V was shortened by 2 bases and J by 8 bases, with 9 bases between the two germline ends. Germline values: CDR1 ENHRY, CDR2 SYGVKD. The CDR3 consists of 12 residues. The DNA for the CDR3 is TGTGCCATCAGTGAGCGTGGGCCCGGCTACACCTTC. This gives the protein CAISERGPGYTF.